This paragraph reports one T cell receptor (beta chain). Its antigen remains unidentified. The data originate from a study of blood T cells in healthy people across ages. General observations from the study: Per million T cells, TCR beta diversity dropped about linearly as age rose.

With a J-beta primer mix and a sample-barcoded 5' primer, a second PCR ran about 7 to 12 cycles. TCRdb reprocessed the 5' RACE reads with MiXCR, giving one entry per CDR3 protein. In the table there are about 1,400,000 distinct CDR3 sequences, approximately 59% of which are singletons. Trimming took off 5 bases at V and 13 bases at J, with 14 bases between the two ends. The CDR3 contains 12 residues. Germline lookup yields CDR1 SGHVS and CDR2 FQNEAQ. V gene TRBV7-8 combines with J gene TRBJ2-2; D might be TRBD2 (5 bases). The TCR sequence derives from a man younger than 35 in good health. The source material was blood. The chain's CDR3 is CASSHADRGLFF. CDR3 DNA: TGTGCCAGCAGCCACGCGGACCGGGGGCTGTTTTTT.